The clone carrying this T cell receptor (beta chain) was counted a few times. The target antigen is unknown. This specimen belongs to a study of response to subunit inactivated influenza vaccine. General study points: It was the authors' suggestion that each seasonal influenza vaccination recruits few new T cells.

TCRdb ran MiXCR on the RT-PCR reads and lists one entry per CDR3 protein. The table lists about half a million distinct CDR3 sequences, about 25% of them singletons. The sequencing used CD4+ T cells sorted from PBMCs, collected 4 to 6 days after vaccination. The sequence was collected from a man aged 50 to 59 who received an inactivated influenza vaccine.

In DNA, the CDR3 is TGTGCCAGCAGCTCAGGACAGGGTGGGAGTTCACCCCTCCACTTT. As protein: CASSSGQGGSSPLHF. V gene TRBV7-2 combines with J gene TRBJ1-6; 8 bases match TRBD1. Germline V gene lookup returns CDR1 SGHTA and CDR2 FQGNSA. Germline trimming cut 4 bases from V and 9 bases from J; bases unmatched to any gene: 8. CDR3 length equals 15 residues.